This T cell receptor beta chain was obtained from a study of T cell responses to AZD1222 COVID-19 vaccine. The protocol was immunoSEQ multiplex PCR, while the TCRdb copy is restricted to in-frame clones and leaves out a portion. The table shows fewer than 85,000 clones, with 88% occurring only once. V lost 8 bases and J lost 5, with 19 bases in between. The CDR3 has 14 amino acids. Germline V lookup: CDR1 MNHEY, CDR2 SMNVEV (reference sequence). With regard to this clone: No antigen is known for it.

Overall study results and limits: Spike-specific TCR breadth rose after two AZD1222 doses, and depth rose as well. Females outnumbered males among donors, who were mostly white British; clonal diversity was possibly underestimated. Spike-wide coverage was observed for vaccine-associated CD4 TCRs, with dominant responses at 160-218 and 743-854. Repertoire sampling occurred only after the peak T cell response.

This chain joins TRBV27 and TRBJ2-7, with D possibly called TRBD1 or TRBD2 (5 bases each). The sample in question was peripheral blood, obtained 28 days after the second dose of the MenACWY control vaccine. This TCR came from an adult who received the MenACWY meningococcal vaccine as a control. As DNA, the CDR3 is TGTGCCAGCGGTTATGAGGGGCAGGGTGACGAGCAGTACTTC. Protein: CASGYEGQGDEQYF.